A selection of T cell receptor beta chains follows, all from one sample in a study of blood T cell repertoires in COVID-19. Clones were sequenced by immunoSEQ multiplex PCR, and TCRdb holds only the in-frame ones, with some missing. The sample lists over 400,000 clones; 75% to 90% were seen once. The sequenced sample was peripheral blood. These receptors all stem from a woman in her 30s with active or convalescent COVID-19. Each CDR3 is given with its conserved first and last residue. The order of the fields is D gene, V gene, clone size, J gene, CDR3 DNA, CDR3 protein. D genes are given only for firm matches. Not every row has a clone size; where given, it reads once, few, many or a size class.

NA,TRBV19,NA,TRBJ1-4,TGTGCCAGTAGTGTTTACGGAGGGCAAAATGAAAAACTGTTTTTT,CASSVYGGQNEKLFF
NA,TRBV7-9,NA,TRBJ1-6,TGTGCCAGCAGCTTAGGGCGGGACTCACCCCTCCACTTT,CASSLGRDSPLHF
NA,TRBV7-9,NA,TRBJ1-1,TGTGCCAGCAGCTTATCGGGGGGGCTAGTTGAAGCTTTCTTT,CASSLSGGLVEAFF
NA,TRBV25-1,NA,TRBJ2-1,TGTGCCAGCCACAGAACCATCAAGAGGGCCTACAATGAGCAGTTCTTC,CASHRTIKRAYNEQFF
NA,TRBV7-6,NA,TRBJ2-7,TGTGCCAGCAGCTTAGCTGGCGGGGAGACCTACGAGCAGTACTTC,CASSLAGGETYEQYF
NA,TRBV6-1,NA,TRBJ1-1,TGTGCCAGCAGTGACGGACAGCTACTGAACACTGAAGCTTTCTTT,CASSDGQLLNTEAFF
NA,TRBV28,few,TRBJ2-5,TGTGCCAGCAGTTTGGGAGCAATAGAGACCCAGTACTTC,CASSLGAIETQYF
NA,TRBV5-1,NA,TRBJ2-7,TGCGCCAGCAGCTTGGTTGGGGGCCCCTACGAGCAGTACTTC,CASSLVGGPYEQYF
NA,TRBV10-2,NA,TRBJ1-1,TGCGCCAGCAGTGCGGCAGGGAACACTGAAGCTTTCTTT,CASSAAGNTEAFF
TRBD1,TRBV7-8,NA,TRBJ1-4,TGTGCCAGCAGCTTACCGAGGGGGCATGATAATGAAAAACTGTTTTTT,CASSLPRGHDNEKLFF
TRBD1,TRBV6-5,NA,TRBJ1-2,TGTGCCAGCAACCCGGGACAGGGAGTCTATGGCTACACCTTC,CASNPGQGVYGYTF
TRBD1,TRBV18,NA,TRBJ1-4,TGTGCCAGCTCACCGGGACAGGAAGGTGAAAAACTGTTTTTT,CASSPGQEGEKLFF
TRBD2,TRBV7-2,NA,TRBJ2-3,TGTGCCAGCAGCTTAATGAGCGGGACGAATACGCAGTATTTT,CASSLMSGTNTQYF
NA,TRBV6-5,NA,TRBJ1-6,TGTGCCAGCTCGGTGGCAGGTCAGATCCCCCTCCACTTT,CASSVAGQIPLHF
TRBD1,TRBV18,NA,TRBJ1-5,TGTGCCAGCTCACCCGGACAGGGTGAACCCCAGCATTTT,CASSPGQGEPQHF
TRBD2,TRBV7-9,NA,TRBJ2-2,TGTGCCAGCGGGATGTGGGGGAGGGCCCTCGGGACCGGGGAGCTGTTTTTT,CASGMWGRALGTGELFF
NA,TRBV29-1,NA,TRBJ2-1,TGCAGCGTTGAACGGGAGAAGATCTATGAGCAGTTCTTC,CSVEREKIYEQFF
NA,TRBV19,NA,TRBJ1-2,TGTGCCAGTAGTATAACGATATCCACAAACTATGGCTACACCTTC,CASSITISTNYGYTF
NA,TRBV10-3,once,TRBJ2-5,TGTGCCATCAGTGAGTCGTTGGAGGAAAAGTGGGAGACCCAGTACTTC,CAISESLEEKWETQYF
TRBD2,TRBV18,NA,TRBJ2-5,TGTGCCAGCTCCCAGACTAGCGGGGGGTCCAAAGAGACCCAGTACTTC,CASSQTSGGSKETQYF
NA,TRBV2,NA,TRBJ2-7,TGTGCCAGCAGTGAAACTCCCCTGGGACTGAACTCCTACGAGCAGTACTTC,CASSETPLGLNSYEQYF
TRBD1,TRBV30,NA,TRBJ1-6,TGTGCCTGGAGTTTCAGGGGGTATTCACCCCTCCACTTT,CAWSFRGYSPLHF
NA,TRBV11-2,once,TRBJ2-5,TGTGCCAGCAGCTCAGACAAGAGGGAGACCCAGTACTTC,CASSSDKRETQYF
TRBD1,TRBV19,NA,TRBJ1-1,TGTGCCAGTAGCAACAGGGGATTCATGAACACTGAAGCTTTCTTT,CASSNRGFMNTEAFF
NA,TRBV27,NA,TRBJ2-3,TGTGCCAGCAGTCCCCCGGGGGGCACAGATACGCAGTATTTT,CASSPPGGTDTQYF
TRBD1,TRBV15,NA,TRBJ1-6,TGTGCCACCAGCAGAGCGGGACAGGGGTCGAATTCACCCCTCCACTTT,CATSRAGQGSNSPLHF
TRBD2,TRBV5-5,NA,TRBJ2-5,TGTGCCAGCAGCTTTGGTGGAGGGAGGGTTGATGAGACCCAGTACTTC,CASSFGGGRVDETQYF
NA,TRBV4-1,NA,TRBJ1-1,TGCGCCAGCAGCCAAGGGGCAGGCAACACTGAAGCTTTCTTT,CASSQGAGNTEAFF
TRBD1,TRBV18,NA,TRBJ2-7,TGTGCCAGCTCACCATTTGTAACAGGGGGCTCCGGCGAGCAGTACTTC,CASSPFVTGGSGEQYF
NA,TRBV21-1,few,TRBJ1-1,TGTGCCAGCAGCAAAGGCTCTGATCCGGGGGAGAACACTGAAGCTTTCTTT,CASSKGSDPGENTEAFF
NA,TRBV10-3,NA,TRBJ2-7,TGTGCCATCAGTGAGTCTGGAGGTGTCGAGCAGTACTTC,CAISESGGVEQYF
TRBD1,TRBV11-2,NA,TRBJ1-2,TGTGCCAGCAGCTTAACCTCGGGACAGAGTAACTATGGCTACACCTTC,CASSLTSGQSNYGYTF
TRBD1,TRBV6-5,NA,TRBJ2-5,TGTGCCAGCAGTTGGGGACAGGGGAGTTGGATGGAGACCCAGTACTTC,CASSWGQGSWMETQYF
TRBD2,TRBV19,NA,TRBJ2-3,TGTGCCAGTACCCTTCTAGCGGGAGGTAGTACAGATACGCAGTATTTT,CASTLLAGGSTDTQYF